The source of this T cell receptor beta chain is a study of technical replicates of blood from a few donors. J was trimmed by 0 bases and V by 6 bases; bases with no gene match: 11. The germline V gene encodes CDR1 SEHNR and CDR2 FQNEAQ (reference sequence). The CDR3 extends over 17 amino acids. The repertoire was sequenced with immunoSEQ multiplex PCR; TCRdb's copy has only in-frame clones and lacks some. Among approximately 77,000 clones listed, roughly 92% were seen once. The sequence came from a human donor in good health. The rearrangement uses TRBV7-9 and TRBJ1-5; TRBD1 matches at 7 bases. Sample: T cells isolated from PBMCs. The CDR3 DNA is TGTGCCAGCAGTGCCGGACAGGTCCCTAATAGCAATCAGCCCCAGCATTTT. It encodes CASSAGQVPNSNQPQHF.